This TCR beta chain was sequenced during a study of T cell responses to AZD1222 COVID-19 vaccine. Whole-study results and caveats: In a largely white British group with more females than males, clonal diversity was possibly underestimated. Reportedly, close to half of spike-specific TCRs are directed against unmutated variant regions.

Germline V lookup: CDR1 SGHNT, CDR2 YENEEA. V dropped 5 bases and J dropped 4 bases, with 10 bases sitting between them. CDR3 length: 13 amino acids. As to this clone: Antigen: not known.

Here immunoSEQ multiplex PCR was the method, and the copy in TCRdb shows in-frame clones only, minus some. Of 80,000 to 100,000 clones in the sample, around nine tenths are singletons; the top ten hold approximately 2.6%. This sample comprised peripheral blood, obtained on day 0 of MenACWY control vaccination. This TCR was recovered from an adult in good health. This sequence joins TRBV11-3 and TRBJ2-3; D ambiguous. The CDR3, as DNA: TGTGCCAGCAGCCGCACTCATTCAGATACGCAGTATTTT. Translation gives CASSRTHSDTQYF.